Shown below are 2 T cell receptor beta chains from a single sample sequenced in a study of control samples from healthy donors and cancer patients. Clones were read by immunoSEQ multiplex PCR, and TCRdb kept only the in-frame ones, dropping some. This sample has around 83,000 clones, with 93% found just once. Source material: PBMCs. These receptors all come from a woman in her thirties or forties with lung cancer.

The V call is TRBV7-2, the J call TRBJ1-2; 12 bases line up with TRBD1. This CDR3 comprises 17 residues. Trimming cost V 0 bases and J 6 bases; bases outside gene matches: 8. Germline CDR1 reads SGHTA; CDR2 reads FQGNSA. The CDR3 nucleotides read TGTGCCAGCAGCTTAGCCGGGACAGGGGGCGTTGGGAATGGCTACACCTTC. It encodes CASSLAGTGGVGNGYTF. Looking up the rest from reference TRBV7-2 and TRBJ1-2 gives the full variable domain: GAGVSQSPSNKVTEKGKDVELRCDPISGHTALYWYRQSLGQGLEFLIYFQGNSAPDKSGLPSDRFSAERTGGSVSTLTIQRTQQEDSAVYLCASSLAGTGGVGNGYTFGSGTRLTVV.

This clone occurred a few times. The CDR3, as DNA: TGTGCCAGCAGCCGAGGCCCCGACAGGGCGGGAACTGAAGCTTTCTTT. The encoded protein is CASSRGPDRAGTEAFF. V is TRBV5-4 and J is TRBJ1-1, with 7 bases that match TRBD1. The germline CDR1 and CDR2 sequences are SGHNT and YYREEE (reference sequence). V was clipped by 4 bases and J by 5 bases; unmatched bases: 14. The CDR3 consists of 16 residues.